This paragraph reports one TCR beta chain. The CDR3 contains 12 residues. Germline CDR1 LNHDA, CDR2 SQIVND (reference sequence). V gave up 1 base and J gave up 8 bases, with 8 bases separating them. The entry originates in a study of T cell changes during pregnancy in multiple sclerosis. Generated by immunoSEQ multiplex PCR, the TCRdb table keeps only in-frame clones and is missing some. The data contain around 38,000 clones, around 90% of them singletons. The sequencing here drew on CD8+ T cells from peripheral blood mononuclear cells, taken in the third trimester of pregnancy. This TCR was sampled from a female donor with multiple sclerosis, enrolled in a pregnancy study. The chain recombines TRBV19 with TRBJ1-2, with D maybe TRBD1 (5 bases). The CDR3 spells CASSIGQIGYTF. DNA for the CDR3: TGTGCCAGTAGTATAGGACAGATCGGCTACACCTTC.